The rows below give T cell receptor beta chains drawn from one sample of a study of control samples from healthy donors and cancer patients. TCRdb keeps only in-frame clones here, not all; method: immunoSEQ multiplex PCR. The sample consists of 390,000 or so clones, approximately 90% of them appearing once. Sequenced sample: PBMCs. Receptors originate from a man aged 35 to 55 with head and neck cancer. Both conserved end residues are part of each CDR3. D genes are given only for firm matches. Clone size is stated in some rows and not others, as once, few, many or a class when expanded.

CDR3: CTSSQDRRRYTEAFF
DNA: TGCACCAGCAGCCAAGATCGTCGCAGGTACACTGAAGCTTTCTTT
size: -
V: TRBV1
D: -
J: TRBJ1-1

CDR3: CAWSLLDRGHTEAFF
DNA: TGTGCCTGGAGTTTACTAGACAGGGGGCACACTGAAGCTTTCTTT
size: -
V: TRBV30
D: TRBD1
J: TRBJ1-1

CDR3: CATSRVRLRASNQPQHF
DNA: TGTGCCACCAGCAGAGTCCGACTTAGGGCTAGCAATCAGCCCCAGCATTTT
size: once
V: TRBV15
D: -
J: TRBJ1-5

CDR3: CASSLGGTVDEKLFF
DNA: TGTGCCAGCAGCTTAGGGGGGACTGTGGATGAAAAACTGTTTTTT
size: -
V: TRBV7-2
D: -
J: TRBJ1-4

CDR3: CASSHGISTDTQYF
DNA: TGTGCCAGCAGCCATGGGATAAGCACAGATACGCAGTATTTT
size: -
V: TRBV3-1/TRBV3-2
D: -
J: TRBJ2-3

CDR3: CASRQGYYGYTF
DNA: TGTGCCAGCAGACAGGGCTACTATGGCTACACCTTC
size: -
V: TRBV28
D: -
J: TRBJ1-2

CDR3: CASSARDEQYF
DNA: TGTGCCAGTAGTGCCCGGGACGAGCAGTACTTC
size: -
V: TRBV19
D: -
J: TRBJ2-7

CDR3: CASSQDPGLAGYEQYF
DNA: TGTGCCAGCAGCCAAGATCCGGGGCTAGCGGGTTACGAGCAGTACTTC
size: few
V: TRBV4-2
D: TRBD2
J: TRBJ2-7

CDR3: CASSPHQETQYF
DNA: TGTGCCAGCAGCCCTCACCAAGAGACCCAGTACTTC
size: -
V: TRBV28
D: -
J: TRBJ2-5

CDR3: CASSLRGGSGRLHF
DNA: TGTGCCAGCAGTTTAAGGGGCGGGAGTGGGAGGCTCCACTTT
size: -
V: TRBV28
D: -
J: TRBJ1-6

CDR3: CASSLALAVQETQYF
DNA: TGCGCCAGCAGCTTGGCCTTAGCGGTCCAAGAGACCCAGTACTTC
size: -
V: TRBV5-1
D: -
J: TRBJ2-5

CDR3: CASSLTGTPYGYTF
DNA: TGTGCCAGCAGCTTAACCGGGACACCATATGGCTACACCTTC
size: -
V: TRBV7-2
D: -
J: TRBJ1-2

CDR3: CAGQENTGELFF
DNA: TGTGCGGGACAGGAGAACACCGGGGAGCTGTTTTTT
size: -
V: TRBV12-3/TRBV12-4
D: TRBD1
J: TRBJ2-2

CDR3: CASSLRTGGGNTIYF
DNA: TGCGCCAGCAGCTTAAGGACAGGGGGAGGAAACACCATATATTTT
size: -
V: TRBV5-1
D: TRBD1
J: TRBJ1-3

CDR3: CASSDPRGKDTQYF
DNA: TGCGCCAGCAGTGACCCGAGGGGGAAGGATACGCAGTATTTT
size: once
V: TRBV10-1
D: -
J: TRBJ2-3

CDR3: CASSSRTDNSPLHF
DNA: TGTGCCAGTAGTTCGCGGACCGATAATTCACCCCTCCACTTT
size: -
V: TRBV19
D: -
J: TRBJ1-6

CDR3: CASSQEIDAQETQYF
DNA: TGTGCCAGCAGCCAAGAGATCGATGCCCAAGAGACCCAGTACTTC
size: few
V: TRBV4-2
D: -
J: TRBJ2-5

CDR3: CASSPMVAEYEQYF
DNA: TGTGCCAGCAGCCCCATGGTAGCGGAGTACGAGCAGTACTTC
size: -
V: TRBV9
D: -
J: TRBJ2-7

CDR3: CASSIHSGGAYEQYF
DNA: TGTGCCAGCAGCATCCACAGCGGGGGGGCCTACGAGCAGTACTTC
size: -
V: TRBV7-2
D: TRBD2
J: TRBJ2-7

CDR3: CASRLNANSGNTIYF
DNA: TGTGCCAGCAGACTGAACGCTAACTCTGGAAACACCATATATTTT
size: -
V: TRBV27
D: -
J: TRBJ1-3

CDR3: CASRKRKLFF
DNA: TGTGCCAGCAGGAAAAGAAAACTGTTTTTT
size: -
V: TRBV6-4
D: -
J: TRBJ1-4

CDR3: CASSLFLPGNTEAFF
DNA: TGTGCCAGCAGTTTATTCCTTCCGGGGAACACTGAAGCTTTCTTT
size: -
V: TRBV27
D: -
J: TRBJ1-1

CDR3: CASSDYGRDNQPQHF
DNA: TGTGCCAGCAGCGATTACGGACGGGACAATCAGCCCCAGCATTTT
size: -
V: TRBV5-6
D: -
J: TRBJ1-5

CDR3: CASRRDDYGYTF
DNA: TGTGCCAGTAGGAGAGATGACTATGGCTACACCTTC
size: -
V: TRBV19
D: -
J: TRBJ1-2

CDR3: CSVAVQSTGELFF
DNA: TGCAGCGTTGCGGTACAGTCCACCGGGGAGCTGTTTTTT
size: -
V: TRBV29-1
D: -
J: TRBJ2-2

CDR3: CAWSGFRDNPNQPQHF
DNA: TGTGCCTGGAGTGGATTCAGGGACAACCCCAATCAGCCCCAGCATTTT
size: -
V: TRBV30
D: -
J: TRBJ1-5

CDR3: CASSPDRGRSEAFF
DNA: TGTGCCAGCAGCCCAGACAGGGGGCGTTCTGAAGCTTTCTTT
size: -
V: TRBV7-9
D: TRBD1
J: TRBJ1-1

CDR3: CASSVGRGYEQYF
DNA: TGCGCCAGCAGCGTAGGACGGGGCTACGAGCAGTACTTC
size: -
V: TRBV5-1
D: -
J: TRBJ2-7

CDR3: CASSMTGAGEQYF
DNA: TGTGCCAGTAGTATGACAGGGGCGGGCGAGCAGTACTTC
size: -
V: TRBV19
D: TRBD1
J: TRBJ2-7

CDR3: CASSLQQVVNTGELFF
DNA: TGTGCCAGCAGCTTACAACAGGTCGTCAACACCGGGGAGCTGTTTTTT
size: -
V: TRBV7-9
D: -
J: TRBJ2-2

CDR3: CASSQGPGGTQYF
DNA: TGTGCCAGCAGCCAAGGGCCAGGGGGGACCCAGTACTTC
size: -
V: TRBV7-3
D: TRBD1
J: TRBJ2-5

CDR3: CAKVWRRETQYF
DNA: TGTGCCAAGGTCTGGAGGCGAGAGACCCAGTACTTC
size: -
V: TRBV27
D: -
J: TRBJ2-5

CDR3: CASSYSIGRGERNEQFF
DNA: TGTGCCAGCAGTTACTCGATAGGTAGGGGGGAGCGGAATGAGCAGTTCTTC
size: -
V: TRBV6-2/TRBV6-3
D: -
J: TRBJ2-1

CDR3: CASSTSTGELFF
DNA: TGTGCCAGCAGCACCTCCACCGGGGAGCTGTTTTTT
size: -
V: TRBV11-3
D: -
J: TRBJ2-2